The clone carrying this TCR beta chain occurred a few times. Its antigen is not known. The V gene's germline CDR1 is SGHTA and CDR2 FQGNSA. CDR3 length: 16 residues. V lost 2 bases and J 0 bases, leaving 12 bases between the germline ends. For the second PCR, which ran for 7 to 11 cycles, a sample-barcoded 5' primer and a J-beta primer mix were used. MiXCR was run by TCRdb on the 5' RACE reads, yielding one entry per CDR3 protein. The sample has about 900,000 distinct CDR3 sequences; roughly 52% are singletons. Healthy Caucasian individuals from Russia aged roughly 6 to 90 served as donors. The source of the sample is a study of blood T cells in healthy people across ages. Whole-study findings and limits: CMV infection status of these donors was not known. The study found more naive CD4+ cells and higher diversity in long-lived than aged donors. Diversity estimates drawn from one million T cells were deemed underestimates.

This sequence was found in a man aged 25 to 40 in good health. The J gene is TRBJ2-3, the V gene TRBV7-2, with D possibly being TRBD1 (6 bases). Sequencing was done on a sample of blood. The chain's CDR3 is CASSLIGQLSTDTQYF. The CDR3 DNA reads TGTGCCAGCAGCTTAATTGGACAGCTTAGCACAGATACGCAGTATTTT.